This T cell receptor beta chain is drawn from a study of blood T cell repertoires in COVID-19. Study-level background: The study drew acute and convalescent COVID-19 samples from the United States, Italy and Spain.

Germline CDR1 and CDR2: SGHRS and YFSETQ. This CDR3 has 14 residues. V was trimmed by 4 bases and J by 5 bases, leaving 13 bases between them. The data were produced by immunoSEQ multiplex PCR, yet TCRdb's version contains in-frame clones alone and is incomplete. The data hold about 220,000 clones, with approximately 84% observed a single time. The chain has TRBV5-1 and TRBJ2-1, with D possibly matching TRBD1 (6 bases). The sequenced material came from PBMCs or T cells enriched from blood (not recorded which). The sequence was collected from a man in his forties who had recovered from COVID-19. CDR3 nucleotides: TGCGCCAGCAGCCCCGGGACACCAAACAATGAGCAGTTCTTC. This sequence encodes CASSPGTPNNEQFF.